Below are 18 T cell receptor beta chains sequenced from a single sample in a study of identifying expanded T cells in peripheral blood (dated by TCRdb to the late 2010s). Library construction relied on the immunoSEQ multiplex PCR assay. TCRdb's version of the immuneACCESS table is confined to in-frame rearrangements and falls short of the full clone set. An unresolved V gene accounts for under half of the shortfall where checked; the remainder is of unknown origin. The sample profile shows around 99,000 clones; approximately 90% of them were found once. Jointly, the top ten make up about 8.6% of the sample. Sequenced material: blood. These receptors came from a person aged 18 to 69 in good health.

The chain is built from TRBV9 and TRBJ1-1; D not resolved. The CDR3 covers 12 residues. CDR1 SGDLS and CDR2 YYNGEE come from the germline V gene. V was trimmed by 0 bases and J by 5 bases, leaving 5 bases between them. The CDR3 loop reads CASSVAETEAFF. The CDR3 nucleotides read TGTGCCAGCAGCGTAGCAGAGACTGAAGCTTTCTTT.

The J gene is TRBJ2-1, the V gene TRBV5-1; 7 nucleotides line up with TRBD2. Germline CDR1 SGHRS, CDR2 YFSETQ. The trim removed 0 bases at V and 0 bases at J, leaving 6 bases unmatched. The CDR3 is 17 residues long. CDR3 coding DNA: TGCGCCAGCAGCTTGGCCCGGGGGGTCAGCTCCTACAATGAGCAGTTCTTC. Encoded protein: CASSLARGVSSYNEQFF.

The chain couples TRBV5-6 to TRBJ2-1, with 14 nucleotides matching TRBD2. Losses at the gene ends were 4 bases for V and 3 bases for J; bases not matched to a gene: 9. Germline lookup yields CDR1 SGHDT and CDR2 YYEEEE. CDR3 length: 18 amino acids. The CDR3 nucleotides read TGTGCCAGCAGCCCAGGACTAGCGGGAGGTTCGAACTACAATGAGCAGTTCTTC. It codes for CASSPGLAGGSNYNEQFF.

The count of this clone is one. In DNA form, the CDR3 reads TGTGCCAGTAGAAGCCGGGGTAATAATGAAAAACTGTTTTTT. Translated, it gives CASRSRGNNEKLFF. V is TRBV19 and J is TRBJ1-4; D is unclear. Germline V gene lookup returns CDR1 LNHDA and CDR2 SQIVND (reference sequence). V lost 6 bases, J lost 4 bases, and 12 bases lay in between. The CDR3 extends over 14 amino acids.

This clone is a singleton in its sample. The chain joins TRBV7-9 to TRBJ1-6, with 8 bases matching TRBD1. The ends lost 5 bases at V and 6 bases at J; junction bases unmatched: 6. Per the germline V gene, CDR1 is SEHNR and CDR2 is FQNEAQ (reference sequence). This CDR3 spans 15 amino acids. In nucleotides, the CDR3 is TGTGCCAGCAGCCTAGGACAGGGAGGTAATTCACCCCTCCACTTT. Amino acid sequence: CASSLGQGGNSPLHF.

The rearrangement links TRBV30 to TRBJ2-5; 7 bases agree with TRBD1. TRBJ2-7 matches the DNA end more closely, so the J call is doubtful. CDR3 length: 13 amino acids. Germline V gene lookup returns CDR1 GTSNPN and CDR2 SVGIG (reference sequence). This chain's CDR3 is CAWNDRDNREQYF. In DNA, the CDR3 is TGTGCCTGGAATGACAGGGATAACCGCGAGCAGTACTTC.

The CDR3 region has the DNA TGTGCCAGCAGCCTAGCCGGGACTAGCGGATACGAGCAGTACTTC. Protein sequence: CASSLAGTSGYEQYF. This rearrangement joins TRBV4-2 to TRBJ2-7; 11 positions agree with TRBD2. This CDR3 is built from 15 residues. V lost 4 bases and J lost 4; bases outside the gene matches: 6. The germline gives CDR1 LGHNA, CDR2 YNFKEQ.

The chain uses TRBV7-2 and TRBJ1-4; D call uncertain. Germline assignment: CDR1 SGHTA and CDR2 FQGNSA. The CDR3 extends over 15 amino acids. V lost 5 bases to trimming and J lost 3 bases, with 13 bases between them. DNA of the CDR3: TGTGCCAGCAGCCCGCGTTGGCAGTCTAATGAAAAACTGTTTTTT. The encoded protein is CASSPRWQSNEKLFF.

The rearrangement joins TRBV18 to TRBJ2-2; 7 bases are a match to TRBD1. Germline trimming cut 5 bases from V and 1 base from J; bases unmatched to any gene: 7. This CDR3 is built from 16 residues. CDR1 is KGHSH, CDR2 LQKENI, per germline. Here the CDR3 DNA reads TGTGCCAGCTCAGCCCCGGGACAGCAGAACACCGGGGAGCTGTTTTTT. This encodes CASSAPGQQNTGELFF.

The V call is TRBV5-8, the J call TRBJ2-5, with D perhaps TRBD2 (6 bases). The CDR3 length is 13 residues. Trimming took 0 bases from V and 4 from J, leaving 7 bases between them. The germline gives CDR1 SGHTS, CDR2 YDEGEE. The CDR3 sequence is CASSLGRGETQYF. DNA of the CDR3: TGTGCCAGCAGCTTGGGGCGGGGAGAGACCCAGTACTTC.

V is TRBV10-3 and J is TRBJ2-1; D is perhaps TRBD1 (7 bases). Trimming cost V 0 bases and J 7 bases, with 13 bases left between them. Germline assignment: CDR1 ENHRY and CDR2 SYGVKD. This CDR3 has 15 amino acids. The CDR3: CAISESMQGGNEQFF. The CDR3 nucleotides read TGTGCCATCAGTGAGTCGATGCAGGGGGGTAATGAGCAGTTCTTC.

This clone has only a few counts. The chain links TRBV14 to TRBJ2-3, with D possibly TRBD2 on 5 matching bases. CDR1 and CDR2 (germline): SGHDN, FVKESK. This CDR3 is 14 amino acids long. Trimming left V 0 bases short and J 6 bases short, with 10 bases between. CDR3 nucleotides: TGTGCCAGCAGCCAAGATTCGGGGAGCGATACGCAGTATTTT. Translation: CASSQDSGSDTQYF. Looking up the rest from reference TRBV14 and TRBJ2-3 gives the full variable domain: EAGVTQFPSHSVIEKGQTVTLRCDPISGHDNLYWYRRVMGKEIKFLLHFVKESKQDESGMPNNRFLAERTGGTYSTLKVQPAELEDSGVYFCASSQDSGSDTQYFGPGTRLTVL.

The chain recombines TRBV6-4 with TRBJ1-1; 7 nucleotides agree with TRBD1. V shed 4 bases, J shed 1 base, and the junction held 3 bases outside the gene matches. This CDR3 is built from 14 residues. Germline V gene sequence: CDR1 MRHNA, CDR2 SNTAGT. Written as DNA, the CDR3 is TGTGCCAGCAGTGGGACAGGAGGGAACACTGAAGCTTTCTTT. Amino acids: CASSGTGGNTEAFF.

The genes are TRBV5-1 and TRBJ1-6, with a weak D call TRBD1 (5 bases). Germline V gene data show CDR1 as SGHRS and CDR2 as YFSETQ. Trimming shortened V by 0 bases and J by 10 bases, and 14 bases separated the two germline ends. The length of the CDR3 is 15 residues. The CDR3 loop reads CASSLEGQRGSPLHF. The CDR3 DNA follows: TGCGCCAGCAGCTTGGAGGGGCAACGAGGCTCACCCCTCCACTTT.

The chain uses TRBV19 and TRBJ2-1; D is perhaps TRBD1 (6 bases). This CDR3 spans 14 amino acids. Germline values: CDR1 LNHDA, CDR2 SQIVND (reference sequence). Trimming shortened V by 6 bases and J by 4 bases, and 13 bases separated the two germline ends. For the CDR3, the DNA is TGTGCCAGTAGGAGAGGGCAGGGGTACAATGAGCAGTTCTTC. It is translated as CASRRGQGYNEQFF.

CDR3 in DNA: TGTGCCAGCACGAGGAGCGGGCTCCTGGGGTACGAGCAGTACTTC. Translated, it gives CASTRSGLLGYEQYF. The rearrangement links TRBV27 to TRBJ2-7; D perhaps matches TRBD2 (6 bases). Germline CDR1 is MNHEY and CDR2 is SMNVEV (reference sequence). Trimming cost V 7 bases and J 4 bases, with 20 bases left between them. The CDR3 runs 15 residues.

The V and J genes are TRBV7-2 and TRBJ2-7; TRBD2 aligns across 13 bases. Trimming at V came to 3 bases and at J to 6 bases, leaving 2 bases not matched to a gene. Per germline, CDR1 SGHTA and CDR2 FQGNSA. The CDR3 has 14 amino acids. CDR3 loop: CASSFGLAGVEQYF. The CDR3 bases are TGTGCCAGCAGCTTTGGACTAGCGGGAGTCGAGCAGTACTTC.

This clone was seen a few times. This rearrangement joins TRBV9 to TRBJ2-2; D unclear. The CDR3 has 12 amino acids. Trimming removed 3 bases from V and 4 bases from J, with 4 bases in between. CDR1 SGDLS and CDR2 YYNGEE come from the germline V gene. The CDR3: CASSEVTGELFF. The CDR3, as DNA: TGTGCCAGCAGCGAAGTCACCGGGGAGCTGTTTTTT. The complete variable domain, with remaining parts taken from reference TRBV9 and TRBJ2-2, reads DSGVTQTPKHLITATGQRVTLRCSPRSGDLSVYWYQQSLDQGLQFLIQYYNGEERAKGNILERFSAQQFPDLHSELNLSSLELGDSALYFCASSEVTGELFFGEGSRLTVL.